This T cell receptor beta chain was found in a study of T cell repertoires in cytomegalovirus infection (dated by TCRdb to between 2018 and 2020). Study-level background: Alongside well-studied HLA-B-restricted epitopes, the peptide stimulations were aimed at recently identified HLA-C-restricted CMV epitopes, whose presentation resists viral immunomodulation. Donor HLA type was relevant to the analysis, because carriage of CMV infection together with the matching HLA type was indicated by public TCR beta signatures.

Per the publication, the treatment or condition label means: in vitro stimulation with specific CMV peptide epitopes to enrich CMV-specific T cells. This clonotype showed up just a few times. Its antigen is unknown. No much larger clone is present one base from it, and per-base qualities are unavailable. The CDR3 contains 17 residues, cysteine and phenylalanine counted. Only the CDR3 DNA is retained, 51 bases long and in frame from the first base. In the germline V gene, CDR1 corresponds to SGHTA and CDR2 to FQGNSA. A distance of 19 bases separates the germline ends of V and J, which lose 1 base and 4 bases respectively. This sample was sequenced with an Illumina HiSeq 1500. Starting from the raw public reads, TCRdb applied fastp trimming at Q25, assembled clones with MiXCR and retained in-frame beta chains. Entries that share a CDR3 protein sequence are merged under the most common genes and DNA. Counted in this sample were about 470,000 distinct CDR3 sequences; roughly 46% of them appeared once. The biggest ten clones account for around 45% of the sample.

Beyond this particular receptor, the publication reports: The ex vivo response was dominated by HLA-C-restricted CMV-specific TCR beta clonotypes, which also provided the single most frequent clonotype in two of eight donors. In both this cohort and an independent cohort of 352 donors, the cumulative frequency of public TCR beta family members distinguished carriers of CMV infection plus the relevant HLA type.

The clonotype was recovered from a human donor in good health (CMV status not recorded). Some clones in this sample may be carry-over from other donors' samples. This chain is built from TRBV7-2 and TRBJ1-2; TRBD1 is perhaps the D gene, given 5 matching bases. Here the sequenced sample was cultured PBMCs, taken from culture after CMV antigen stimulation. The DNA sequence is given as TGTGCCAGCAGCTTAGGCGTCGGGGCAGGCCTCGGCTATGGCTACACCTTC. This codes for CASSLGVGAGLGYGYTF.